Listed below are T cell receptor beta chains from one sample, sequenced in a study of T-cell memory formation after mild COVID-19. TCRdb called the 5' RACE reads again in MiXCR, with one record for every CDR3 protein. Of around 440,000 distinct CDR3 sequences listed, 15% to 20% are singletons. Sequences were obtained from PBMCs or a T cell subset sorted from them (not recorded which). The receptors here all came from an adult woman who had mild COVID-19 (a few samples of this study predate the infection). Cell type and time point are not known. CDR3s include the opening cysteine and the closing phenylalanine or tryptophan.

V gene	CDR3 length	CDR3 protein
TRBV5-1	15	CASSPGQGANYGYTF
TRBV12-3/TRBV12-4	15	CASTVGARGANVLTF
TRBV24-1	15	CATSDLGDLVYEQYF
TRBV30	14	CAWSVRQGAVEAFF
TRBV5-1	16	CASRGFPLAGNNEQFF
TRBV20-1	15	CSATSLAGSTDTQYF
TRBV4-3	15	CASSRERRGPGPQHF
TRBV12-5	14	CASGQAGGYNEQFF
TRBV4-3	15	CASSQYLGSSYEQYF
TRBV5-1	15	CASSLQDRASYEQYF
TRBV12-3/TRBV12-4	20	CASSFRYPGVPGRITDTQYF
TRBV7-8	17	CASSPLVLAGRADTQYF
TRBV12-3/TRBV12-4	13	CASRGDRRDGYTF
TRBV6-5	14	CASSYRQGGGGYTF
TRBV29-1	13	CSVERMAPDTQYF
TRBV5-1	13	CASSFAGGSEAFF
TRBV15	16	CATSRPFSGSTDTQYF
TRBV24-1	13	CATRESGDYGYTF
TRBV9	14	CASERQTNTGELFF
TRBV18	15	CASSLSGSTTDTQYF
TRBV12-3/TRBV12-4	12	CASSLVSGGQAF
TRBV7-8	15	CASSLSAGGGETQYF
TRBV12-3/TRBV12-4	15	CASSPWVAGVGELFF
TRBV5-1	14	CASSLQGGTGELFF
TRBV7-3	11	CASSSKNIQYF
TRBV7-9	13	CASSLAEPGRAFF
TRBV24-1	15	CATSDTGSGANVLTF
TRBV7-2	15	CASSFGQGIGTEAFF
TRBV9	16	CASSVAPHRDGNEQFF